These 10 T cell receptor beta chains were all obtained from the same sample, sequenced in a study of CD8 T cells in Susac syndrome. With random hexamers, about 0.5 to 1 ug RNA was reverse transcribed. TCRdb recomputed calls from the immunoSEQ multiplex PCR reads with MiXCR, one row per CDR3 protein. The table records roughly 250,000 distinct CDR3 sequences, almost 97% of them present only once. Sequencing input: CD4+ T cells from PBMCs. The receptors were gathered from a human donor with Susac syndrome.

In this sample, this clonotype turned up a few times. The CDR3 DNA sequence: TGCAGTGCTAGAGATTCTAGCGGCTCCTACAATGAGCAGTTCTTC. This translates into CSARDSSGSYNEQFF. The chain combines TRBV20-1 with TRBJ2-1, with 7 bases fitting TRBD2. This CDR3 region has 15 residues. The junction had 2 bases not matched to a gene; V was cut back by 0 bases and J by 0 bases. Germline V lookup: CDR1 DFQATT, CDR2 SNEGSKA (reference sequence).

CDR3 loop: CARTVLNTEAFF. Written as DNA, the CDR3 is TGTGCCAGGACAGTTTTGAACACTGAAGCTTTCTTT. This chain uses TRBV2 with TRBJ1-1; tentative D call: TRBD1 (5 bases). From germline, CDR1 is SNHLY and CDR2 FYNNEI. The CDR3 runs 12 residues. Trimming took 9 bases from V and 0 from J, leaving 8 bases between them.

The V and J genes are TRBV14 and TRBJ1-2, with TRBD1 identical over 11 bases. V dropped 3 bases and J dropped 8; count of bases not matched to a gene: 17. The CDR3 sequence is 18 residues long. Looked up from germline, CDR1 is SGHDN and CDR2 is FVKESK. CDR3 loop: CASSHRDRGETMIWGYTF. The CDR3 DNA reads as TGTGCCAGCAGCCACCGGGACAGGGGGGAAACTATGATCTGGGGCTACACCTTC.

This clonotype came up a few times. The chain uses TRBV3-1 and TRBJ1-1; D unclear. With 4 bases removed from V and 0 bases from J, the gap between germline ends came to 6 bases. This CDR3 comprises 13 residues. Germline CDR1 and CDR2: LGHDT and YNNKEL (reference sequence). CDR3 bases: TGTGCCAGCAGCCCTCAGATGAACACTGAAGCTTTCTTT. This codes for CASSPQMNTEAFF.

This chain links TRBV5-1 with TRBJ1-1; the D is unclear. V was clipped by 5 bases and J by 3 bases, with 14 bases between them. The CDR3 loop spans 14 amino acids. Germline loops: CDR1 SGHRS, CDR2 YFSETQ. As DNA, the CDR3 is TGCGCCAGCAGAGACGGTGGTGGGGACACTGAAGCTTTCTTT. Translated: CASRDGGGDTEAFF.

The chain joins TRBV3-1 to TRBJ1-2, with D possibly being TRBD1 (6 bases). The CDR3 covers 15 residues. The V end was cut by 5 bases, the J end by 0 bases, with 13 bases between. Germline CDR1 is LGHDT and CDR2 is YNNKEL (reference sequence). The CDR3 bases are TGTGCCAGCAGCAGCGGACAGTCCGCTAACTATGGCTACACCTTC. Encoded protein: CASSSGQSANYGYTF.

V is TRBV6-6 and J is TRBJ2-4; D gene uncertain. V lost 2 bases and J 5 bases, leaving 7 bases between the germline ends. The germline gives CDR1 MNHNY, CDR2 SVGAGI (reference sequence). The CDR3 is made up of 13 amino acids. The CDR3 loop reads CASSYTEQNIQYF. In DNA, the CDR3 is TGTGCCAGCAGTTACACTGAACAAAACATTCAGTACTTC.

The V and J genes are TRBV2 and TRBJ2-6; D gene ambiguous. Trimming took 8 bases from V and 0 from J, leaving 8 bases between them. This CDR3 is built from 14 residues. The V gene's germline CDR1 is SNHLY and CDR2 FYNNEI. The CDR3 bases are TGTGCCAGCCGAACCTACTCTGGGGCCAACGTCCTGACTTTC. Translating gives CASRTYSGANVLTF. The full variable domain, with the rest looked up from reference TRBV2 and TRBJ2-6, is EPEVTQTPSHQVTQMGQEVILRCVPISNHLYFYWYRQILGQKVEFLVSFYNNEISEKSEIFDDQFSVERPDGSNFTLKIRSTKLEDSAMYFCASRTYSGANVLTFGAGSRLTVL.

This chain uses TRBV30 with TRBJ2-5; TRBD1 aligns across 10 bases. With 4 bases clipped from V and 5 bases from J, the junction kept 1 base outside the gene matches. The germline gives CDR1 GTSNPN, CDR2 SVGIG (reference sequence). The CDR3 is 12 residues long. CDR3 loop: CAWMTGGETQYF. In DNA, the CDR3 is TGTGCCTGGATGACAGGGGGCGAGACCCAGTACTTC.

This chain links TRBV3-1 with TRBJ2-2; D unresolved. CDR3 length: 14 residues. V gave up 4 bases and J gave up 7 bases, with 13 bases separating them. Looked up from germline, CDR1 is LGHDT and CDR2 is YNNKEL (reference sequence). The CDR3 nucleotides are TGTGCCAGCAGCCTACTTCCCCCCCACGGGGAGCTGTTTTTT. It encodes CASSLLPPHGELFF.